Listed below are T cell receptor beta chains from one sample, sequenced in a study of T cell responses to AZD1222 COVID-19 vaccine. Profiling relied on immunoSEQ multiplex PCR, and the TCRdb table lists in-frame clones only, not all of them. The table has roughly 130,000 clones, roughly 92% seen once; the top ten hold around 1.1%. Sample: peripheral blood, taken 28 days after the second AZD1222 dose. The receptors stem from an adult who received the AZD1222 COVID-19 vaccine. The CDR3 runs from the conserved cysteine through the conserved F or W. The D gene is left open where the match is weak. Rows may omit the clone size; those that give it use once, few, many or a size class.

clone_size,v_call,d_call,j_call,cdr3_nt,cdr3_aa
once,TRBV6-2/TRBV6-3,TRBD2,TRBJ2-1,TGTGCCAGCAGTTACGGGACTAGCGGGGGCTACAATGAGCAGTTCTTC,CASSYGTSGGYNEQFF
.,TRBV6-2/TRBV6-3,.,TRBJ1-2,TGTGCCAGCAGTTACGCGCCAACCTCAAACTATGGCTACACCTTC,CASSYAPTSNYGYTF
.,TRBV15,.,TRBJ2-2,TGTGCCACCAGCAGTATATCGAACACCGGGGAGCTGTTTTTT,CATSSISNTGELFF
.,TRBV27,.,TRBJ1-4,TGTGCCAGCAGGGACAGCACAACTAATGAAAAACTGTTTTTT,CASRDSTTNEKLFF
.,TRBV24-1,TRBD2,TRBJ2-1,TGTGCCACCAGCCAACCGGGACTAGCAGACTACAATGAGCAGTTCTTC,CATSQPGLADYNEQFF
.,TRBV6-5,TRBD1,TRBJ1-2,TGTGCCAGCAGCCTACAGGGGGCGAACTATGGCTACACCTTC,CASSLQGANYGYTF
once,TRBV27,.,TRBJ1-1,TGTGCCAGCAGTCGCAACTCCAATGAAGCTTTCTTT,CASSRNSNEAFF
.,TRBV9,.,TRBJ2-7,TGTGCCAGCAGCCTAGGCGCAGGGATGAACGAGCAGTACTTC,CASSLGAGMNEQYF
.,TRBV9,TRBD1,TRBJ2-7,TGTGCCAGCAGCGGCGGGACAGGGGTCGAGCAGTACTTC,CASSGGTGVEQYF
.,TRBV30,.,TRBJ1-5,TGTGCCTGGAGTGTAAGGGCAAGAACTGGCAATCAGCCCCAGCATTTT,CAWSVRARTGNQPQHF
.,TRBV28,.,TRBJ1-5,TGTGCCAGCAGTTTCGGGAGGGGCAATCAGCCCCAGCATTTT,CASSFGRGNQPQHF
once,TRBV7-3,TRBD1,TRBJ2-1,TGTGCCAGCAGCCCGGCCGGGACAGGGTATGGCAATGAGCAGTTCTTC,CASSPAGTGYGNEQFF
.,TRBV28,TRBD2,TRBJ2-1,TGTGCCAGCAGCGGACTAGCGGGAGACAATGAGCAGTTCTTC,CASSGLAGDNEQFF
.,TRBV2,.,TRBJ2-7,TGTGCCAGCAGGTTAAACTCCTACGAGCAGTACTTC,CASRLNSYEQYF
.,TRBV3-1/TRBV3-2,TRBD1,TRBJ2-1,TGTGCCAGCAGCCAAGGACAGGGGCAATACAATGAGCAGTTCTTC,CASSQGQGQYNEQFF
few,TRBV3-1/TRBV3-2,TRBD2,TRBJ2-1,TGTGCCAGCAGCCAAGAGGGACTAGCGGGAGGCAGGGATGAGCAGTTCTTC,CASSQEGLAGGRDEQFF
few,TRBV7-9,.,TRBJ2-2,TGTGCCAGCAGCTTGACGGGGGTGAACACCGGGGAGCTGTTTTTT,CASSLTGVNTGELFF
once,TRBV6-5,.,TRBJ1-1,TGTGCCAGCAGTTACTCGTCCCTGAACACTGAAGCTTTCTTT,CASSYSSLNTEAFF
.,TRBV7-3,.,TRBJ2-5,TGTGCCAGCAGCTTACCGGGGCAAGAGACCCAGTACTTC,CASSLPGQETQYF
.,TRBV28,.,TRBJ1-4,TGTGCCAGCAGAAGGGACCGTAAGACCGTTAATGAAAAACTGTTTTTT,CASRRDRKTVNEKLFF
.,TRBV19,TRBD1,TRBJ1-1,TGTGCCAGTATTGACAGGGTGGGTGACACTGAAGCTTTCTTT,CASIDRVGDTEAFF
.,TRBV7-5,.,TRBJ2-1,TGTGTCAGAAGCCGGACTAGCGCTAACAATGAGCAGTTCTTC,CVRSRTSANNEQFF
.,TRBV12-2,.,TRBJ2-7,TGTGCAAGTCGCTTAGAGGGCGGATCCTACGAGCAGTACTTC,CASRLEGGSYEQYF
once,TRBV5-6,.,TRBJ1-5,TGTGCCAGCAGCTTGTATTGGTCGGGTCAGCCCCAGCATTTT,CASSLYWSGQPQHF
.,TRBV6-1,.,TRBJ1-4,TGTGCCAGCAGTGAAAACACAGGGAGATATGAAAAACTGTTTTTT,CASSENTGRYEKLFF
.,TRBV14,TRBD1,TRBJ2-7,TGTGCCAGCACCCGACAGGGAAGCTACGAGCAGTACTTC,CASTRQGSYEQYF
.,TRBV19,TRBD1,TRBJ1-1,TGTGCCAGCAACGCAGGGGGACGGTGGACTGAAGCTTTCTTT,CASNAGGRWTEAFF
.,TRBV3-1/TRBV3-2,TRBD1,TRBJ1-1,TGTGCCAGCAGCCAAGACCGCGGGACAGGGGGCGTGAACACTGAAGCTTTCTTT,CASSQDRGTGGVNTEAFF
.,TRBV9,.,TRBJ2-3,TGTGCCAGCAGCGTAAGTGGGGGAGCGGCCACAGATACGCAGTATTTT,CASSVSGGAATDTQYF
.,TRBV12-3/TRBV12-4,.,TRBJ2-7,TGTGCCAGCAGTCGTAACAGGGCCGAGCAGTACTTC,CASSRNRAEQYF
.,TRBV11-1,.,TRBJ2-7,TGTGCCAGCAGCCCCTTAACTAGTTTCTACGAGCAGTACTTC,CASSPLTSFYEQYF
.,TRBV6-2/TRBV6-3,TRBD1,TRBJ1-5,TGTGCCAGCAGTTCGGCAGGGGGGAATTTTCAGCCCCAGCATTTT,CASSSAGGNFQPQHF
.,TRBV12-5,TRBD1,TRBJ1-2,TGTGCTAGTGGTTTGGAGCTAATCCCGGGACAGGGAAAGAACTATGGCTACACCTTC,CASGLELIPGQGKNYGYTF
.,TRBV21-1,.,TRBJ2-2,TGTGCCAGCAGCAGGGAGGGTAGCGGAAGGACCGGGGAGCTGTTTTTT,CASSREGSGRTGELFF
.,TRBV11-1,.,TRBJ1-6,TGTGCCAGCCGGAGGGCAGGGGACAATTCACCCCTCCACTTT,CASRRAGDNSPLHF
.,TRBV3-1/TRBV3-2,.,TRBJ2-3,TGTGCCAGCAGCCAAGCGGGGCTGCCCGCAGATACGCAGTATTTT,CASSQAGLPADTQYF
.,TRBV11-2,.,TRBJ2-3,TGTGCCAGCAGCTTAGACAGTGATACGCAGTATTTT,CASSLDSDTQYF
.,TRBV21-1,.,TRBJ2-1,TGTGCCAGCCCCCTACTTTACTACAATGAGCAGTTCTTC,CASPLLYYNEQFF
.,TRBV25-1,TRBD2,TRBJ2-7,TGTGCCAGCAGTGGATCTAGCGGGAGAATCCACGAGCAGTACTTC,CASSGSSGRIHEQYF
.,TRBV5-1,TRBD1,TRBJ2-7,TGCGCCAGCAGCTGGGACAGGACCTACGAGCAGTACTTC,CASSWDRTYEQYF
once,TRBV12-3/TRBV12-4,.,TRBJ1-1,TGTGCCAGCAGTTTTTTCATCAGATCTGAAGCTTTCTTT,CASSFFIRSEAFF
.,TRBV6-5,TRBD1,TRBJ2-5,TGTGCCAGCAGACACAGGGGGGAGACCCAGTACTTC,CASRHRGETQYF
.,TRBV5-1,TRBD2,TRBJ2-1,TGCGCCAGCAGCCCCTCCGGGACTAGCGGGCGTGAGCAGTTCTTC,CASSPSGTSGREQFF
.,TRBV7-8,TRBD1,TRBJ1-6,TGTGCCAGCAGCAAACGGACAGGGGAGGATTCACCCCTCCACTTT,CASSKRTGEDSPLHF
.,TRBV3-1/TRBV3-2,TRBD2,TRBJ2-3,TGTGCCAGCAGCCAACCTTCTGGGGGGGGTGCGGCAGATACGCAGTATTTT,CASSQPSGGGAADTQYF
.,TRBV2,TRBD1,TRBJ2-5,TGTGCCAGCAGTGGGGACAGGGTGGAGACCCAGTACTTC,CASSGDRVETQYF
.,TRBV18,.,TRBJ1-1,TGTGCCAGCTCACCACCGGACACAAGGAACACTGAAGCTTTCTTT,CASSPPDTRNTEAFF
.,TRBV19,.,TRBJ2-1,TGTGCCAGTAGTACCGGACGGAGCTCCTACAATGAGCAGTTCTTC,CASSTGRSSYNEQFF
.,TRBV28,.,TRBJ2-1,TGTGCCAGCAGTTTACAGGGGCGGGTATCGAATGAGCAGTTCTTC,CASSLQGRVSNEQFF
.,TRBV9,TRBD1,TRBJ2-2,TGTGCCAGCAGCGAACCGGGACAGGGGACCGGGGAGCTGTTTTTT,CASSEPGQGTGELFF
.,TRBV19,TRBD1,TRBJ1-1,TGTGCCAGTAAGCCGGGACAGGGATCTGAAGCTTTCTTT,CASKPGQGSEAFF
.,TRBV4-3,.,TRBJ2-1,TGCGCCAGCAGCCAAGATAGGCGGGCGGACCACTACAATGAGCAGTTCTTC,CASSQDRRADHYNEQFF
.,TRBV3-1/TRBV3-2,.,TRBJ1-3,TGTGCCAGCAGCCAAGGAAACAGGGTAGCTGGAAACACCATATATTTT,CASSQGNRVAGNTIYF
.,TRBV5-6,.,TRBJ2-7,TGTGCCAGCAGCTCGACGGGGGCACGGGGGGAAGGAGCGTCTACCGAGCAGTACTTC,CASSSTGARGEGASTEQYF
.,TRBV2,TRBD2,TRBJ2-5,TGTGCCAGCAGTCGTGGACTAGCGGGGGAGCAAGAGACCCAGTACTTC,CASSRGLAGEQETQYF